The 27 T cell receptor beta chains presented below share a single source sample, sequenced in a study of tumor-infiltrating lymphocytes in primary liver carcinoma. Germline DNA was extracted too, while blood RNA derived from unsorted whole blood. cDNA specific to TCR beta was made from 450 to 500 ng of total RNA, with a constant-region primer employed for priming. Researchers made the TCR beta libraries by running three nested multiplex PCR rounds with slightly modified ARM-PCR. TRBV1-TRBV30 forward and Cbeta reverse primers drove the first two roughly 10-cycle rounds. TCRdb called the multiplex PCR reads again in MiXCR, with one record for every CDR3 protein. Of some 200,000 distinct CDR3 sequences listed, about 61% were seen once; the top ten hold roughly 6.8%. The sequenced material came from peripheral blood. The source of these receptors is a woman aged 60-75 years with primary liver carcinoma and hepatitis B virus infection.

This clonotype was counted at least ten times. The chain recombines TRBV12-3 or TRBV12-4 with TRBJ1-1; possible D gene TRBD1, 5 bases. V lost 3 bases, J lost 1 base, and 12 bases lay in between. This CDR3 contains 15 residues. Written as DNA, the CDR3 is TGTGCCAGCAGTTTTTCGGGTACAGGGAACACTGAAGCTTTCTTT. Encoded protein: CASSFSGTGNTEAFF.

This chain links TRBV12-3 or TRBV12-4 with TRBJ1-3; perhaps TRBD1 as D (6 bases). V was pared by 5 bases and J by 1 base, with 18 bases between. The CDR3 extends over 17 amino acids. The DNA for the CDR3 is TGTGCCAGCAGTATCCTGACCAACAGGGTTTCTGGAAACACCATATATTTT. Its protein product is CASSILTNRVSGNTIYF.

As regards this clonotype: An end of the junction differs from the germline gene, which may be a read error. The V call is TRBV6-6, the J call TRBJ1-1, with D unresolved. This CDR3 region has 12 residues. Germline CDR1 is MNHNY and CDR2 is SVGAGI (reference sequence). CDR3 sequence (DNA): TGTGCTAGCAGTTGTGTCGGAACTGAAGCTTTCTTT. Translating gives CASSCVGTEAFF.

V gene TRBV7-9 combines with J gene TRBJ1-4, with TRBD1 as a possible D gene (5 bases). The germline V gene has CDR1 SEHNR and CDR2 FQNEAQ (reference sequence). With 1 base removed from V and 14 bases from J, the gap between germline ends came to 11 bases. The length of the CDR3 is 12 residues. CDR3 protein: CASSLGEGSLFF. CDR3 sequence (DNA): TGTGCCAGCAGCTTAGGAGAGGGGAGTCTGTTTTTT.

Details on this clonotype: At one of its ends the junction is not consistent with the germline gene, which may arise from a read error. This sequence joins TRBV11-2 and TRBJ2-5; tentatively, D is TRBD1 or TRBD2 (5 bases each). This CDR3 region has 17 residues. CDR1 SGHAT and CDR2 FQNNGV come from the germline V gene. The CDR3 nucleotides are TGTGCCAGCAGCCCCGGGTTGGGCAGGGACCACCAAGAGACTCAGTACTTC. It translates to CASSPGLGRDHQETQYF.

On this clonotype itself: Because the CDR3 is missing its conserved closing phenylalanine or tryptophan, this is likely a read error. No DNA is shown, since the ends of the CDR3 on it are uncertain; the CDR3 is the one TCRdb lists. The chain's CDR3 is CASSSGDRVYNEQSL. This chain uses TRBV11-2 with TRBJ2-1; TRBD1 is the table's D call, not checked against the DNA. Germline CDR1 is SGHAT and CDR2 is FQNNGV. Inclusive of both ends, the CDR3 amounts to 15 amino acids.

With regard to this clonotype: The conserved phenylalanine or tryptophan is not found at the CDR3 terminus, so this likely reflects a read error. The gene calls are TRBV7-8 and TRBJ1-1, with D unclear. V lost 5 bases and J 0 bases, leaving 10 bases between the germline ends. Per the germline V gene, CDR1 is SGHVS and CDR2 is FQNEAQ. CDR3 length: 14 residues. CDR3 nucleotides: TGTGCCAGCAGCGCCGTATCCCTGAACACTGAAGCTTTCCTT. Its translation: CASSAVSLNTEAFL.

This clonotype was seen only a few times. This may stem from a read error, because a much larger clone lies one nucleotide away. The chain employs TRBV6-2 or TRBV6-3 and TRBJ1-2; a weak D match, TRBD1 (6 bases). Germline values: CDR1 MNHEY, CDR2 SVGEGT. The CDR3 is 12 amino acids. This CDR3 is CASSYQGYGHTF. CDR3 nucleotides: TGTGCCAGCAGTTACCAGGGGTATGGCCACACCTTC.

A remark on this clonotype: The junction differs from germline at one of its ends, possibly a read error. V usage is TRBV11-2 and J usage is TRBJ2-5, with D maybe TRBD2 (5 bases). The germline CDR1 and CDR2 sequences are SGHAT and FQNNGV. The CDR3 covers 14 residues. Here the CDR3 DNA reads TGTGACAGCAGCCCCCAACGGACTCAAGAGACCCAGTACTTT. It yields the protein CDSSPQRTQETQYF.

The genes are TRBV2 and TRBJ1-4; D remains ambiguous. Per germline, CDR1 SNHLY and CDR2 FYNNEI. Trimming cost V 3 bases and J 0 bases, with 5 bases left between them. There are 14 residues in the CDR3. The CDR3 loop is CASSEETTNEKLFF. The DNA of the CDR3 is TGTGCCAGCAGTGAGGAGACAACTAATGAAAAACTGTTTTTT.

Concerning this clonotype: This sequence may be a read error, since a much larger clone differs from it by one base. This chain links TRBV7-8 with TRBJ1-5, with D possibly matching TRBD1 (5 bases). Germline CDR1 reads SGHVS; CDR2 reads FQNEAQ. The CDR3 spans 15 residues. CDR3: CASNLALTENQPQHF. CDR3 coding DNA: TGTGCCAGCAACTTAGCCTTGACAGAAAATCAGCCCCAGCATTTT.

In regard to this clonotype: Since a much larger clone is just one base distant, this may be a read error. The CDR3 carries no conserved terminal phenylalanine or tryptophan, so it likely arises from a read error. V gene TRBV7-8 combines with J gene TRBJ2-7; tentative D call: TRBD2 (5 bases). Germline V gene lookup returns CDR1 SGHVS and CDR2 FQNEAQ. V was pared by 1 base and J by 0 bases, with 7 bases between. The CDR3 runs to 14 residues. CDR3 protein: CASSLVGSSYEQYS. The DNA of the CDR3 is TGTGCCAGCAGCTTAGTTGGGAGCTCCTACGAGCAGTACTCC.

V gene TRBV28 combines with J gene TRBJ2-6, with 7 bases lining up with TRBD1. This CDR3 region has 15 residues. Germline V CDR1 and CDR2: MDHEN, SYDVKM. Germline trimming cut 6 bases from V and 1 base from J; bases unmatched to any gene: 3. In DNA form, the CDR3 reads TGTGCCAGCAGACGGACAGGTTCTGGGGCCAACGTCCTGACTTTC. The encoded protein is CASRRTGSGANVLTF.

In this sample, this clonotype turned up a few times. Possible read error: a much larger clone is one base away. The chain uses TRBV4-2 and TRBJ2-3, with 7 bases that match TRBD2. The V segment lost 0 bases and the J segment 4 bases; nucleotides outside the gene matches: 4. Germline V gene sequence: CDR1 LGHNA, CDR2 YNFKEQ. This CDR3 has 15 amino acids. The CDR3 is CASSQDLGGADTQYF. CDR3 sequence (DNA): TGTGCCAGCAGCCAAGACCTGGGAGGGGCAGATACGCAGTATTTT.

The sample holds one count of this clonotype. A read error is possible here, since a much larger clone lies one base away. The rearrangement links TRBV12-3 or TRBV12-4 to TRBJ2-1, with D perhaps TRBD2 (6 bases). With 4 bases removed from V and 4 bases from J, the gap between germline ends came to 29 bases. The CDR3 loop spans 20 amino acids. The CDR3: CASSSPPGPPRRGRYNEQFF. The CDR3 coding sequence is TGTGCCAGCAGTTCCCCCCCGGGACCACCCCGGAGAGGGAGGTACAATGAGCAGTTCTTC.

This clonotype was observed a few times. This rearrangement joins TRBV12-3 or TRBV12-4 to TRBJ2-3, with 11 bases that match TRBD2. V was pared by 0 bases and J by 0 bases, with 11 bases of the junction left unmatched. The CDR3 runs 20 residues. In nucleotides, the CDR3 is TGTGCCAGCAGTTTAGCCCGACGTGGACTAGCGGGCCCTAGCACAGATACGCAGTATTTT. Its protein is CASSLARRGLAGPSTDTQYF.

The chain uses TRBV7-9 and TRBJ2-5, with D hard to call. Trimming took off 1 base at V and 3 bases at J, with 9 bases between the two ends. The CDR3 loop spans 14 amino acids. Germline CDR1 is SEHNR and CDR2 is FQNEAQ (reference sequence). CDR3 sequence reads: CASSLGRLEETQYF. CDR3 in DNA: TGTGCCAGCAGCTTAGGTCGGCTTGAAGAGACCCAGTACTTC.

This clonotype was seen just once. The junction differs from germline at one of its ends, possibly a read error. The rearrangement links TRBV19 to TRBJ2-3, with D tentatively TRBD1 or TRBD2 (5 bases each). Germline V gives CDR1 LNHDA, CDR2 SQIVND (reference sequence). This CDR3 has 13 residues. The CDR3 sequence is CGSSRRGADTQYF. The CDR3 nucleotides are TGTGGCAGTAGTAGACGGGGCGCAGATACGCAGTATTTT.

This clonotype was observed a few times. The V and J genes are TRBV24-1 and TRBJ2-1; 8 bases fit TRBD1. V gave up 3 bases and J gave up 6 bases; unmatched junction bases: 9. Germline CDR1 KGHDR, CDR2 SFDVKD. This CDR3 contains 16 residues. The CDR3 spells CATSDPGQGIGNEQFF. The DNA for the CDR3 is TGTGCCACCAGTGATCCAGGACAGGGCATCGGCAATGAGCAGTTCTTC.

With respect to this clonotype: The junction departs from the called germline gene at one end, perhaps through a read error. The chain uses TRBV11-1 and TRBJ2-7, with TRBD1 identical over 7 bases. Germline V gene lookup returns CDR1 SGHAT and CDR2 FQDESV (reference sequence). This CDR3 has 13 amino acids. The CDR3 here is CASSRDRPCEQHF. In DNA form, the CDR3 reads TGTGCCAGCAGCCGGGACAGACCCTGCGAGCAGCACTTC.

In regard to this clonotype: A read error may explain this, as a much larger clone is one base away. V gene TRBV7-9 combines with J gene TRBJ2-1; no firm D call. The CDR3 loop spans 12 amino acids. Germline V gene lookup returns CDR1 SEHNR and CDR2 FQNEAQ (reference sequence). CDR3 sequence reads: CASSPDHLEQIF. CDR3 nucleotides: TGTGCCAGCAGCCCGGACCATCTAGAGCAGATCTTC.

This clonotype was detected ten times or more. The rearrangement uses TRBV11-2 and TRBJ2-6, with a possible D match to TRBD2 (6 bases). Trimming removed 2 bases from V and 0 bases from J, with 17 bases in between. In germline, CDR1 is SGHAT, CDR2 FQNNGV. The CDR3 is made up of 19 amino acids. In nucleotides, the CDR3 is TGTGCCAGCAGCTTACCGCGGGGCAGGATACCCTCTGGGGCCAACGTCCTGACTTTC. It translates to CASSLPRGRIPSGANVLTF. The variable domain in full, completed from reference TRBV11-2 and TRBJ2-6, reads EAGVAQSPRYKIIEKRQSVAFWCNPISGHATLYWYQQILGQGPKLLIQFQNNGVVDDSQLPKDRFSAERLKGVDSTLKIQPAKLEDSAVYLCASSLPRGRIPSGANVLTFGAGSRLTVL.

This clonotype was seen only once. The V gene is TRBV6-1, the J gene TRBJ1-5; D gene unclear. The CDR3 has 13 residues. V was pared by 9 bases and J by 9 bases, with 18 bases between. Germline-derived CDR1 and CDR2 are MNHNS and SASEGT. CDR3 nucleotides: TGTGCCAGTACGTTCGGCTTTTATCTGCCCCAGCATTTT. Translation gives CASTFGFYLPQHF.

Points on this clonotype: At one end the junction does not follow the germline gene, possibly because of a read error. This chain joins TRBV30 and TRBJ1-4, with D unresolved. The V gene's germline CDR1 is GTSNPN and CDR2 SVGIG (reference sequence). CDR3 length equals 11 residues. The CDR3 nucleotides are TGTGCCTGGAGTATCCCTGAAAAACTGTTTTTC. Its protein product is CAWSIPEKLFF.

About this clonotype itself: With a much larger clone just one base away, this may be a read error. The rearrangement links TRBV12-3 or TRBV12-4 to TRBJ2-1; 14 positions agree with TRBD2. Unmatched junction bases numbered 14, after V lost 5 bases and J lost 8 bases. This CDR3 has 18 residues. The CDR3, as DNA: TGTGCCAGCAGTCACCCAACCCGGACTAGCGGGAGGAACTATGAGCAGTTCTTC. Translated, it gives CASSHPTRTSGRNYEQFF.

J is TRBJ1-1 and V is TRBV7-9, with 10 bases that match TRBD1. V was clipped by 3 bases and J by 0 bases; unmatched bases: 1. This CDR3 is built from 15 residues. The germline CDR1 and CDR2 sequences are SEHNR and FQNEAQ (reference sequence). CDR3 coding DNA: TGTGCCAGCAGCTTGGGACAGGGGCTGAACACTGAAGCTTTCTTT. Translating it yields CASSLGQGLNTEAFF.

As to this clonotype: The germline gene is not matched at one end of the junction; a read error may be the cause. This sequence joins TRBV11-2 and TRBJ2-7; TRBD2 might be the D (6 bases). Germline CDR1 is SGHAT and CDR2 is FQNNGV. The CDR3 loop spans 14 amino acids. This CDR3 reads CANSSRLVVDEQYF. DNA of the CDR3: TGTGCCAACAGCTCCCGACTAGTGGTGGATGAGCAGTACTTC.